Below are 5 T cell receptor beta chains sequenced from a single sample in a study of T cell repertoires in cytomegalovirus infection (dated by TCRdb to the late 2010s). The antigens of these receptors remain unknown. The sequencer was an Illumina HiSeq 1500. TCRdb took the public reads, trimmed them with fastp at Q25, ran MiXCR for clone calling and kept in-frame beta chains. Each entry merges the rows of one CDR3 protein and shows their most common DNA and genes. This sample gives some 70,000 distinct CDR3 sequences in total; about 23% of them show up just once. Clones ranked in the top ten supply approximately 79% of the sample. Sequencing was carried out using PBMCs, sequenced either directly or after in vitro stimulation (not recorded which). The receptors were sampled from a human donor in good health (CMV status not recorded). Some clones in this sample may be carry-over from other donors' samples.

The V call is TRBV5-5, the J call TRBJ1-1; D uncertain. Germline CDR1 is SGHKS and CDR2 is YYEKEE (reference sequence). The V end was cut by 4 bases, the J end by 0 bases, with 19 bases between. The CDR3 spans 17 residues. In DNA, the CDR3 is TGTGCCAGCAGCCTTTCCGGCTCGGGATTTATGAACACTGAAGCTTTCTTT. Translation: CASSLSGSGFMNTEAFF.

The chain recombines TRBV7-9 with TRBJ2-3; 9 nucleotides match TRBD1. This CDR3 region has 16 residues. V gave up 5 bases and J gave up 4 bases; unmatched junction bases: 10. Germline-derived CDR1 and CDR2 are SEHNR and FQNEAQ (reference sequence). CDR3 sequence: CASSRTGTGRSDTQYF. For the CDR3, the DNA is TGTGCCAGCAGCCGGACCGGGACAGGGCGTTCAGATACGCAGTATTTT.

This rearrangement joins TRBV6-4 to TRBJ2-3; D gene ambiguous. Trimming removed 0 bases at V and 4 bases at J, with 8 bases between. CDR3 size: 14 residues. The germline V gene has CDR1 MRHNA and CDR2 SNTAGT. The CDR3 sequence: CASSDSSRSDTQYF. The CDR3 DNA reads as TGTGCCAGCAGTGACTCGAGTCGGTCAGATACGCAGTATTTT.

V gene TRBV19 combines with J gene TRBJ2-1; 11 bases align to TRBD2. V lost 6 bases and J lost 9; bases outside the gene matches: 7. The CDR3 consists of 14 residues. Germline V gene data show CDR1 as LNHDA and CDR2 as SQIVND (reference sequence). Written as DNA, the CDR3 is TGTGCCAGTAGAGGTAGCGGGAGGGTTGGTGAGCAGTTCTTC. Protein sequence: CASRGSGRVGEQFF.

This clonotype occurred many times. The chain combines TRBV7-2 with TRBJ2-3; D gene uncertain. This CDR3 is 13 amino acids long. Trimming cost V 6 bases and J 1 base, with 8 bases left between them. The germline CDR1 and CDR2 sequences are SGHTA and FQGNSA. CDR3 nucleotide sequence: TGTGCCAGCAGATTTGGGGGCACAGATACGCAGTATTTT. Its translation: CASRFGGTDTQYF.